This T cell receptor (beta chain) comes out of a study of OX40 agonist ivuxolimab in advanced cancers. On the study more broadly: The study gave patients intravenous ivuxolimab at 0.01 to 10 mg/kg every 2 weeks. Treatment received earlier with anti-PD-1, anti-PD-L1 or anti-CTLA-4 agents was allowed, and approximately 40% had some. Of the patients, three showed partial responses, one with hepatocellular carcinoma and two with cutaneous melanoma.

The germline V gene has CDR1 SNHLY and CDR2 FYNNEI. V lost 7 bases, J lost 2 bases, and 8 bases lay in between. The CDR3 is 12 amino acids. Of note for this clone: What it binds is not known.

Study-wide results and limits: Dosing at 0.1 to 3.0 mg/kg was accompanied by clonal expansion of CD4+ and CD8+ blood T cells by week 6.

Profiled with immunoSEQ multiplex PCR; TCRdb holds only in-frame clones, not every one. The sample has tens of thousands of clones, about 88% seen once. This rearrangement joins TRBV2 to TRBJ1-2; perhaps TRBD1 as D (5 bases). The receptor comes from an adult with an advanced solid tumor such as melanoma, head and neck, liver or kidney cancer. The material was CD4+ or CD8+ T cells sorted from blood, obtained in a trial of the OX40 agonist ivuxolimab. The CDR3 DNA reads TGTGCCAGCAAGCGACAGAACTATGGCTACACCTTC. It codes for CASKRQNYGYTF. Looking up the rest from reference TRBV2 and TRBJ1-2 gives the full variable domain: EPEVTQTPSHQVTQMGQEVILRCVPISNHLYFYWYRQILGQKVEFLVSFYNNEISEKSEIFDDQFSVERPDGSNFTLKIRSTKLEDSAMYFCASKRQNYGYTFGSGTRLTVV.